These 27 T cell receptor beta chains came from one sample sequenced in a study of CD8 T cells in Susac syndrome. cDNA came from around 0.5 to 1 ug RNA primed by random hexamers. TCRdb passed the immunoSEQ multiplex PCR reads through MiXCR, listing each CDR3 protein once. The table has 95,000 to 150,000 distinct CDR3 sequences, roughly 92% seen once. Input material: CD4+ T cells from PBMCs. The receptor source for this set is a human donor in good health.

The chain links TRBV7-3 to TRBJ1-2; possible D gene TRBD1, 6 bases. CDR3 length equals 13 residues. From germline, CDR1 is SGHTA and CDR2 FQGTGA. The V and J ends lost 5 bases and 2 bases respectively, with 9 bases between them. The CDR3 DNA sequence: TGTGCCAGCAGCCGGGACAAGAACTATGGCTACACCTTC. Its translation: CASSRDKNYGYTF. The full variable domain, its missing parts supplied by reference TRBV7-3 and TRBJ1-2, is GAGVSQTPSNKVTEKGKYVELRCDPISGHTALYWYRQSLGQGPEFLIYFQGTGAADDSGLPNDRFFAVRPEGSVSTLKIQRTERGDSAVYLCASSRDKNYGYTFGSGTRLTVV.

The chain recombines TRBV6-5 with TRBJ2-2, with D possibly being TRBD1 or TRBD2 (5 bases each). The germline V and J ends were trimmed by 0 bases and 6 bases, with 14 bases remaining between them. Germline values: CDR1 MNHEY, CDR2 SVGAGI. The CDR3 contains 16 residues. The CDR3 coding sequence is TGTGCCAGCAGTTACTCGGGACCAGTCCCCGCCGGGGAGCTGTTTTTT. Encoded protein: CASSYSGPVPAGELFF.

The chain employs TRBV10-3 and TRBJ1-2; 8 positions agree with TRBD1. Germline trimming cut 9 bases from V and 6 bases from J; bases unmatched to any gene: 15. CDR3 length: 15 amino acids. Germline CDR1 is ENHRY and CDR2 is SYGVKD. This CDR3 is CAMRPSDRGQDGYTF. CDR3 sequence (DNA): TGTGCCATGCGCCCTTCAGACAGGGGACAGGATGGCTACACCTTC.

This sequence joins TRBV27 and TRBJ2-1; D may correspond to TRBD1 or TRBD2 (6 bases each). In germline, CDR1 is MNHEY, CDR2 SMNVEV (reference sequence). The length of the CDR3 is 15 residues. Trimming stripped 5 bases from V and 5 bases from J, with 16 bases between. The CDR3 sequence is CASSTRGGSNNEQFF. The CDR3 coding sequence is TGTGCCAGCAGTACCCGAGGGGGGTCTAACAATGAGCAGTTCTTC.

The chain carries TRBV20-1 and TRBJ2-2; 7 bases match TRBD2. The germline V gene has CDR1 DFQATT and CDR2 SNEGSKA (reference sequence). With 6 bases clipped from V and 2 bases from J, the junction kept 21 bases outside the gene matches. This CDR3 contains 19 residues. As DNA, the CDR3 is TGCAGTGCCCCTTCGACTAGCCCAAGCATCTACTTTAACACCGGGGAGCTGTTTTTT. Its translation is CSAPSTSPSIYFNTGELFF.

The genes are TRBV5-4 and TRBJ2-1; D may be TRBD2 (6 bases). V shed 0 bases and J shed 8 bases, with 9 bases lying between them. CDR1 is SGHNT, CDR2 YYREEE, per germline (reference sequence). The length of the CDR3 is 13 residues. The CDR3 region has the DNA TGTGCCAGCAGCTTGGATGGACTACATGAGCAGTTCTTC. It translates to CASSLDGLHEQFF.

This clonotype has a handful of counts. J is TRBJ2-7 and V is TRBV3-1; TRBD2 aligns across 10 bases. The junction had 6 bases not matched to a gene; V was cut back by 5 bases and J by 2 bases. The CDR3 runs to 15 residues. CDR1 and CDR2 (germline): LGHDT, YNNKEL (reference sequence). CDR3 region: CASSEGLADTYEQYF. CDR3 bases: TGTGCCAGCAGCGAAGGACTAGCGGATACCTACGAGCAGTACTTC.

The chain couples TRBV5-4 to TRBJ2-6; 9 positions agree with TRBD1. With 1 base clipped from V and 2 bases from J, the junction kept 7 bases outside the gene matches. The CDR3 runs to 18 residues. Germline V gene sequence: CDR1 SGHNT, CDR2 YYREEE (reference sequence). The CDR3 DNA follows: TGTGCCAGCAGCTTGTTGACAGGGGGAGACCCTGGGGCCAACGTCCTGACTTTC. Translated, it gives CASSLLTGGDPGANVLTF.

The chain links TRBV6-2 or TRBV6-3 to TRBJ2-1; 11 bases align to TRBD2. Germline V CDR1 and CDR2: MNHEY, SVGEGT. Germline trimming cut 5 bases from V and 4 bases from J; bases unmatched to any gene: 10. The CDR3 has 17 residues. The CDR3 here is CASSPTSGIDTYNEQFF. CDR3 nucleotide sequence: TGTGCCAGCAGTCCGACTAGCGGGATAGACACTTACAATGAGCAGTTCTTC.

The rearrangement joins TRBV6-2 or TRBV6-3 to TRBJ2-5; the match to TRBD1 covers 7 bases. This CDR3 spans 16 amino acids. Germline CDR1 reads MNHEY; CDR2 reads SVGEGT. Trimming at V came to 1 base and at J to 4 bases, leaving 9 bases not matched to a gene. CDR3: CASSYFPRGFGETQYF. CDR3 DNA: TGTGCCAGCAGTTACTTCCCCAGGGGGTTCGGAGAGACCCAGTACTTC.

The genes are TRBV5-1 and TRBJ1-6, with a weak D call TRBD1 (6 bases). CDR3 size: 14 residues. Between the trimmed V and J ends, which lost 0 bases and 7 bases, there was a span of 8 bases. Germline V gene sequence: CDR1 SGHRS, CDR2 YFSETQ. The CDR3 loop is CASSLEQGNSPLHF. DNA of the CDR3: TGCGCCAGCAGCTTGGAGCAGGGGAATTCACCCCTCCACTTT.

The gene calls are TRBV12-3 or TRBV12-4 and TRBJ1-2; 10 bases align to TRBD1. After removal of 6 bases from V and 5 bases from J, the junction contained 6 bases not matched to a gene. This CDR3 is 14 amino acids long. CDR3 coding DNA: TGTGCCAGCAGATCGACAGGGGGCCTTTATGGCTACACCTTC. Protein sequence: CASRSTGGLYGYTF.

This clonotype has a single count. For the CDR3, the DNA is TGCAGTGCCAGACTAGCGGGAGTTCGGAATGAGCAGTTCTTC. It yields the protein CSARLAGVRNEQFF. The gene calls are TRBV20-1 and TRBJ2-1; 12 nucleotides align to TRBD2. This CDR3 is 14 amino acids long. Trimming removed 6 bases from V and 7 bases from J; junction bases left unmatched: 7. In germline, CDR1 is DFQATT, CDR2 SNEGSKA (reference sequence).

The genes are TRBV6-1 and TRBJ2-3, with 9 bases fitting TRBD2. Germline assignment: CDR1 MNHNS and CDR2 SASEGT. The CDR3 is 15 amino acids. J gave up 0 bases and V 6 bases, and 4 bases lay outside the gene matches. The CDR3 nucleotides read TGTGCCAGCAGGCTAGCGGGAACCAGCACAGATACGCAGTATTTT. This translates into CASRLAGTSTDTQYF.

The CDR3 protein is CATSRSSGGASYGYTF. The CDR3 DNA follows: TGTGCCACCAGCAGGTCCTCAGGGGGCGCTAGCTATGGCTACACCTTC. The chain has TRBV15 and TRBJ1-2; the match to TRBD1 covers 8 bases. Germline CDR1 reads LNHNV; CDR2 reads YYDKDF (reference sequence). The CDR3 contains 16 residues. The trim removed 3 bases at V and 4 bases at J, leaving 10 bases unmatched.

The chain combines TRBV3-1 with TRBJ2-1; a possible D gene is TRBD2 (5 bases). Germline CDR1 reads LGHDT; CDR2 reads YNNKEL (reference sequence). The CDR3 is 14 residues long. Trimming left V 4 bases short and J 15 bases short, with 22 bases between. CDR3 DNA sequence: TGTGCCAGCAGCCCCGAGGGAGTAGGGTCCCCTCCGTTCTTC. This codes for CASSPEGVGSPPFF.

The J gene is TRBJ1-1, the V gene TRBV5-6, with D perhaps matching TRBD1 (5 bases). Trimming cost V 3 bases and J 4 bases, with 7 bases left between them. This CDR3 has 12 amino acids. Germline lookup yields CDR1 SGHDT and CDR2 YYEEEE. CDR3 sequence: CASSSGGTEAFF. The CDR3 DNA reads as TGTGCCAGCAGCTCGGGGGGCACTGAAGCTTTCTTT. Using reference TRBV5-6 and TRBJ1-1 for the parts outside the CDR3, the full variable domain is DAGVTQSPTHLIKTRGQQVTLRCSPKSGHDTVSWYQQALGQGPQFIFQYYEEEERQRGNFPDRFSGHQFPNYSSELNVNALLLGDSALYLCASSSGGTEAFFGQGTRLTVV.

This chain joins TRBV7-9 and TRBJ2-2; a weak D match, TRBD2 (5 bases). The ends were cut back, 3 bases at V and 3 bases at J, with 11 bases in the middle. Germline V gene data show CDR1 as SEHNR and CDR2 as FQNEAQ (reference sequence). The CDR3 has 15 amino acids. In DNA, the CDR3 is TGTGCCAGCAGCTTGAACGGGAAGGACACCGGGGAGCTGTTTTTT. Protein product: CASSLNGKDTGELFF.

The chain has TRBV19 and TRBJ1-5; no clear D. Between the trimmed V and J ends, which lost 4 bases and 2 bases, there was a span of 12 bases. Germline values: CDR1 LNHDA, CDR2 SQIVND (reference sequence). This CDR3 spans 15 amino acids. This chain's CDR3 is CASSKVAGGNQPQHF. The CDR3 DNA is TGTGCCAGTAGTAAAGTCGCCGGGGGCAATCAGCCCCAGCATTTT.

The chain is built from TRBV27 and TRBJ1-2; TRBD1 matches at 11 bases. This CDR3 has 15 residues. Germline lookup yields CDR1 MNHEY and CDR2 SMNVEV (reference sequence). Trimming at V came to 3 bases and at J to 5 bases, leaving 5 bases not matched to a gene. CDR3 bases: TGTGCCAGCAGTTTCGGGACAGGGGGGGTTTATGGCTACACCTTC. It encodes CASSFGTGGVYGYTF.

The genes are TRBV3-1 and TRBJ2-7, with unresolved D. CDR3 length equals 13 residues. Per the germline V gene, CDR1 is LGHDT and CDR2 is YNNKEL (reference sequence). The V gene lost 0 bases and the J gene lost 2 bases, with 5 bases spanning the gap. DNA for the CDR3: TGTGCCAGCAGCCAAGATTCAACCTACGAGCAGTACTTC. This sequence encodes CASSQDSTYEQYF.

The V gene is TRBV7-9, the J gene TRBJ2-7, with D tentatively TRBD2 (5 bases). Germline assignment: CDR1 SEHNR and CDR2 FQNEAQ (reference sequence). V lost 1 base, J lost 0 bases, and 10 bases lay in between. CDR3 size: 15 residues. CDR3 residues: CASSLGVGSSYEQYF. The DNA for the CDR3 is TGTGCCAGCAGCTTAGGCGTAGGGAGCTCCTACGAGCAGTACTTC.

The chain uses TRBV30 and TRBJ1-4; the D is unclear. Germline values: CDR1 GTSNPN, CDR2 SVGIG (reference sequence). The V and J ends lost 5 bases and 0 bases respectively, with 7 bases between them. The CDR3 length is 13 residues. CDR3 region: CAWGRATNEKLFF. The CDR3 region has the DNA TGTGCCTGGGGACGAGCAACTAATGAAAAACTGTTTTTT.

The gene calls are TRBV3-1 and TRBJ2-1; no definite D call. CDR3 size: 16 residues. V shed 5 bases and J shed 0 bases, with 14 bases lying between them. CDR1 LGHDT and CDR2 YNNKEL come from the germline V gene (reference sequence). The DNA of the CDR3 is TGTGCCAGCAGCGGTGCTACTAAAAGCTCCTACAATGAGCAGTTCTTC. Translating it yields CASSGATKSSYNEQFF.

The chain is built from TRBV30 and TRBJ2-7; TRBD2 matches 9 bases. V gave up 2 bases and J gave up 6 bases; unmatched junction bases: 5. The germline CDR1 and CDR2 sequences are GTSNPN and SVGIG (reference sequence). The CDR3 spans 13 residues. The CDR3 DNA sequence: TGTGCCTGGAGTAGCGGGGGGATGAGCGAGCAGTACTTC. As protein: CAWSSGGMSEQYF.

The chain employs TRBV7-9 and TRBJ1-2; perhaps TRBD1 as D (5 bases). CDR1 and CDR2 (germline): SEHNR, FQNEAQ (reference sequence). This CDR3 region has 13 residues. V was shortened by 0 bases and J by 6 bases, with 8 bases between the two germline ends. As DNA, the CDR3 is TGTGCCAGCAGCTTAGCAGGGGCCGATGGCTACACCTTC. Protein product: CASSLAGADGYTF.

The J gene is TRBJ2-1, the V gene TRBV5-1, with 8 positions matching TRBD2. The ends lost 0 bases at V and 2 bases at J; junction bases unmatched: 4. The CDR3 extends over 16 amino acids. The V gene's germline CDR1 is SGHRS and CDR2 YFSETQ. CDR3 loop: CASSLEEREPYNEQFF. CDR3 sequence (DNA): TGCGCCAGCAGCTTGGAAGAGCGGGAGCCCTACAATGAGCAGTTCTTC.